Here is one TCR beta chain with its context. The data were taken from a study of control samples from healthy donors and cancer patients. Sequencing used immunoSEQ multiplex PCR; TCRdb keeps in-frame clones, though not all of them. This table has some 120,000 clones, around 91% appearing once. This CDR3 region has 16 residues. The V end lost 2 bases, the J end lost 3 bases, and 16 bases lay between the germline ends. Germline loops: CDR1 SGHAT, CDR2 FQDESV (reference sequence). The gene calls are TRBV11-1 and TRBJ1-1; D gene uncertain. The specimen was PBMCs. This clonotype was obtained from a woman between 45 and 65 years old with colorectal cancer. The CDR3 sequence: CASSLWTLKSYTEAFF. CDR3 nucleotide sequence: TGTGCCAGCAGCTTATGGACCCTCAAATCTTACACTGAAGCTTTCTTT.